Here is one T cell receptor (beta chain) with its context. What it binds is not known. This sample is drawn from a study of long-term antiretroviral therapy in people with HIV. Treatment for every participant with HIV took place in the United States. This was the immunoSEQ v3.0 assay at survey level. The repertoire was sequenced with immunoSEQ multiplex PCR; TCRdb's copy has only in-frame clones and lacks some. Of 35,000 or so clones detected, roughly 93% appear once; the ten largest clones hold 3.6%. Findings and caveats of the study: Blood collection from the mid-2000s to the late 2010s possibly occurred under older ART regimens. Information on adherence, resistance and therapy changes was unavailable. Regardless of time point, clones expanded before ART dominated the repertoire.

The germline CDR1 and CDR2 sequences are SGHRS and YFSETQ. This CDR3 contains 15 residues. The V gene lost 5 bases and the J gene lost 1 base, with 15 bases spanning the gap. The chain has TRBV5-1 and TRBJ1-1, with D possibly matching TRBD1 (6 bases). The TCR sequence derives from a woman aged 50 to 65 with HIV. Sample: unsorted PBMCs, taken 4.1 years after starting antiretroviral therapy. The CDR3 DNA follows: TGCGCCAGCAGGGCGGGAGGGGGAAAGAACACTGAAGCTTTCTTT. Translation gives CASRAGGGKNTEAFF.